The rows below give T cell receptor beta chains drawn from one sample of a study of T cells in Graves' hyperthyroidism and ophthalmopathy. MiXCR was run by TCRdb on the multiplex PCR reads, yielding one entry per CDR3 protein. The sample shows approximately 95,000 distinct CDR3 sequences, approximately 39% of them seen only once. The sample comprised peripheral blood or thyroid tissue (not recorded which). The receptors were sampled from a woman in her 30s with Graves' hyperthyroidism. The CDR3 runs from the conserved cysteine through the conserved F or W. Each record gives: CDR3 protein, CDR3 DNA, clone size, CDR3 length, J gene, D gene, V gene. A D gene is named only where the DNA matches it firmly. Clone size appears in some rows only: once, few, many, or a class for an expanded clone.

CDR3aa: CASSLGFDTQHF; CDR3nt: TGTGCCAGCAGCTTGGGCTTTGATACGCAGCATTTT; abundance: -; len: 12; j_gene: TRBJ1-5; d_gene: -; v_gene: TRBV11-2
CDR3aa: CASSRSPGAGSSPLHF; CDR3nt: TGTGCCAGCAGTCGCAGCCCCGGGGCAGGGAGTTCACCCCTCCACTTT; abundance: many; len: 16; j_gene: TRBJ1-6; d_gene: -; v_gene: TRBV27
CDR3aa: CASSLEEGLQPQHF; CDR3nt: TGTGCCAGCAGCTTAGAGGAGGGACTTCAGCCCCAGCATTTT; abundance: many; len: 14; j_gene: TRBJ1-5; d_gene: -; v_gene: TRBV7-8
CDR3aa: CASSLVRGADGYTF; CDR3nt: TGTGCCAGCAGCTTAGTCAGGGGAGCGGATGGCTACACCTTC; abundance: -; len: 14; j_gene: TRBJ1-2; d_gene: -; v_gene: TRBV7-3
CDR3aa: CSVAFGTDNSPLHF; CDR3nt: TGCAGCGTTGCATTCGGGACAGATAATTCACCCCTCCACTTT; abundance: once; len: 14; j_gene: TRBJ1-6; d_gene: TRBD1; v_gene: TRBV29-1
CDR3aa: CAWSATDTQYF; CDR3nt: TGTGCCTGGAGTGCGACAGATACGCAGTATTTT; abundance: many; len: 11; j_gene: TRBJ2-3; d_gene: -; v_gene: TRBV30
CDR3aa: CASTTEMNTEAFF; CDR3nt: TGTGCCAGCACGACGGAAATGAACACTGAAGCTTTCTTT; abundance: many; len: 13; j_gene: TRBJ1-1; d_gene: -; v_gene: TRBV6-1
CDR3aa: CASSLEAGTGEYF; CDR3nt: TGTGCCAGCAGCTTAGAGGCGGGGACAGGGGAGTACTTC; abundance: -; len: 13; j_gene: TRBJ2-7; d_gene: TRBD1; v_gene: TRBV7-2
CDR3aa: CASRDVGQARFRNTIYF; CDR3nt: TGTGCCAGCAGAGACGTCGGACAGGCACGGTTTCGGAACACCATATATTTT; abundance: many; len: 17; j_gene: TRBJ1-3; d_gene: TRBD1; v_gene: TRBV7-2
CDR3aa: CASSSLRGTGRSDGYTF; CDR3nt: TGTGCCAGCAGTTCACTCAGAGGGACAGGGAGGAGTGATGGCTACACCTTC; abundance: many; len: 17; j_gene: TRBJ1-2; d_gene: TRBD1; v_gene: TRBV6-5
CDR3aa: CASTWTGLAAPYEQYF; CDR3nt: TGTGCCAGCACCTGGACGGGACTAGCGGCACCCTACGAGCAGTACTTC; abundance: many; len: 16; j_gene: TRBJ2-7; d_gene: TRBD2; v_gene: TRBV2
CDR3aa: CASRRTGGNTIYF; CDR3nt: TGTGCCAGCAGAAGGACAGGGGGGAACACCATATATTTT; abundance: once; len: 13; j_gene: TRBJ1-3; d_gene: TRBD1; v_gene: TRBV6-5
CDR3aa: CASSVVRYGYTF; CDR3nt: TGTGCCAGCAGCGTCGTCCGCTATGGCTACACCTTC; abundance: -; len: 12; j_gene: TRBJ1-2; d_gene: -; v_gene: TRBV6-6
CDR3aa: CASSTGQTYEQYF; CDR3nt: TGTGCCAGCAGCACCGGACAGACCTACGAGCAGTACTTC; abundance: few; len: 13; j_gene: TRBJ2-7; d_gene: -; v_gene: TRBV7-9
CDR3aa: CAGRQGSAYEQYF; CDR3nt: TGTGCCGGCAGACAGGGGTCGGCCTACGAGCAGTACTTC; abundance: -; len: 13; j_gene: TRBJ2-7; d_gene: TRBD1; v_gene: TRBV2
CDR3aa: CASSQDPNTDTQYF; CDR3nt: TGCGCCAGCAGCCAAGATCCGAACACAGATACGCAGTATTTT; abundance: many; len: 14; j_gene: TRBJ2-3; d_gene: -; v_gene: TRBV4-1
CDR3aa: CASSPGQGPEELFF; CDR3nt: TGTGCCAGCAGTCCCGGACAGGGGCCGGAGGAGCTGTTTTTT; abundance: many; len: 14; j_gene: TRBJ2-2; d_gene: TRBD1; v_gene: TRBV7-9
CDR3aa: CANSLSVVAVSTDTQYF; CDR3nt: TGTGCCAACAGCTTATCGGTGGTAGCGGTAAGCACAGATACGCAGTATTTT; abundance: -; len: 17; j_gene: TRBJ2-3; d_gene: -; v_gene: TRBV7-8
CDR3aa: CAISDPGHLSTNEKLFF; CDR3nt: TGTGCCATCAGTGATCCGGGACACCTTTCAACTAATGAAAAACTGTTTTTT; abundance: many; len: 17; j_gene: TRBJ1-4; d_gene: -; v_gene: TRBV10-3
CDR3aa: CASSPLLSGNTEAFF; CDR3nt: TGTGCCAGCTCACCCTTACTCTCAGGGAACACTGAAGCTTTCTTT; abundance: -; len: 15; j_gene: TRBJ1-1; d_gene: -; v_gene: TRBV9
CDR3aa: CASSVGWSSGNTIYF; CDR3nt: TGTGCCAGCAGCGTAGGCTGGAGCTCTGGAAACACCATATATTTT; abundance: many; len: 15; j_gene: TRBJ1-3; d_gene: -; v_gene: TRBV9